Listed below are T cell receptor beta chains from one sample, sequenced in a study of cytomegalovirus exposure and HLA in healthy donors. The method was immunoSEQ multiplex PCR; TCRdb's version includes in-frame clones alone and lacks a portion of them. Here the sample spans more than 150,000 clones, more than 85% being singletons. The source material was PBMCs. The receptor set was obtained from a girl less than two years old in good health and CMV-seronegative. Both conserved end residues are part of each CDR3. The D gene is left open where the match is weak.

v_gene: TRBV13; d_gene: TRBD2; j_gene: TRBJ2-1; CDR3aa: CASSPWGLAGANIPLQFF; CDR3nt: TGTGCCAGCAGCCCATGGGGACTAGCGGGAGCCAACATCCCCCTGCAGTTCTTC
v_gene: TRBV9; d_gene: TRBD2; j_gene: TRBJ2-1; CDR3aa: CASNTGGSSYNEQFF; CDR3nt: TGTGCCAGCAATACCGGGGGGAGCTCCTACAATGAGCAGTTCTTC
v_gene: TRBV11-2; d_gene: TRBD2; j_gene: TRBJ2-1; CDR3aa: CASSPHGGRSNEQFF; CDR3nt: TGTGCCAGCAGCCCACACGGGGGGAGGTCGAATGAGCAGTTCTTC
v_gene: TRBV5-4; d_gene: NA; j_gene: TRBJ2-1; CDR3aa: CASSLDKWAESSYNEQFF; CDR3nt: TGTGCCAGCAGCTTGGATAAGTGGGCAGAAAGCTCCTACAATGAGCAGTTCTTC
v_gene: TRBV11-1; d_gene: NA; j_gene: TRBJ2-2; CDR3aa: CASSPGGTVNTGELFF; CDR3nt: TGTGCCAGCAGCCCCGGCGGGACTGTCAACACCGGGGAGCTGTTTTTT
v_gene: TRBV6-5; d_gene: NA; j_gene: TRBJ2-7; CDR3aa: CASSYSSGQSLYEQYF; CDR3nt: TGTGCCAGCAGTTACTCGTCGGGACAATCCTTATACGAGCAGTACTTC
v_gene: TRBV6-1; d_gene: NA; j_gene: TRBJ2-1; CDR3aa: CASRFNRESYNEQFF; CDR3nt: TGTGCCAGCAGATTTAACAGGGAATCCTACAATGAGCAGTTCTTC
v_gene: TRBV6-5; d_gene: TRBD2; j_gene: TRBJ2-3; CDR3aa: CASSSLLAGGPYTQYF; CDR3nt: TGTGCCAGCAGTTCCCTACTAGCGGGAGGGCCGTATACGCAGTATTTT
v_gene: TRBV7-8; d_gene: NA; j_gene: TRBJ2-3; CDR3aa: CASSLDSSYRSTDTQYF; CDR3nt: TGTGCCAGCAGCTTAGATAGCTCCTATCGTAGCACAGATACGCAGTATTTT
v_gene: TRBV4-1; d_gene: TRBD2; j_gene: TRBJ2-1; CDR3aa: CASSRGGLAGYNEQFF; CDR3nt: TGCGCCAGCAGCCGGGGGGGCCTAGCGGGGTACAATGAGCAGTTCTTC
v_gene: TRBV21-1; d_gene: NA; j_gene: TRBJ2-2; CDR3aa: CASSNKSRQVEFAITGELFF; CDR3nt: TGTGCCAGCAGCAATAAATCCCGACAGGTAGAGTTTGCGATTACCGGGGAGCTGTTTTTT
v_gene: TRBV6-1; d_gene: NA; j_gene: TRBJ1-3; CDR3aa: CASSERHLGNTIYF; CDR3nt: TGTGCCAGCAGTGAGAGACACCTTGGAAACACCATATATTTT
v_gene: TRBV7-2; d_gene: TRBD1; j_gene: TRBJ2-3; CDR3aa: CASSPGQGTDTQYF; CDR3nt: TGTGCCAGCAGCCCCGGACAGGGGACAGATACGCAGTATTTT
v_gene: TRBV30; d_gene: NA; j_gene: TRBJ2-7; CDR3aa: CAWSVKYEQYF; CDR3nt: TGTGCCTGGAGTGTTAAGTACGAGCAGTACTTC